This is a list of T cell receptor beta chains from one sample in a study of CD8 T cells in ankylosing spondylitis. TCRdb fed the 5' RACE reads into MiXCR, producing one record per CDR3 protein. The table has roughly 470,000 distinct CDR3 sequences, roughly 26% seen once; the top ten hold about 0.92%. Sample: blood, either unsorted or a sorted T cell fraction (not recorded which). The source of these receptors is a male donor with ankylosing spondylitis. The CDR3 runs from the conserved cysteine through the conserved F or W. Fields, in order: clone size, V gene, J gene, CDR3 protein. Clone size is not always given. Where it is, it says once, few, many or a class for expanded clones.

clone_size: .
v_call: TRBV12-3/TRBV12-4
j_call: TRBJ1-1
cdr3_aa: CASRFLTGVNTEAFF

clone_size: few
v_call: TRBV7-2
j_call: TRBJ2-3
cdr3_aa: CASSRTSGSPTDTQYF

clone_size: many
v_call: TRBV24-1
j_call: TRBJ1-5
cdr3_aa: CATSDSGTANQPQHF

clone_size: once
v_call: TRBV15
j_call: TRBJ2-5
cdr3_aa: CATSVRSGIRLETQYF

clone_size: few
v_call: TRBV5-1
j_call: TRBJ2-7
cdr3_aa: CASSLASGNEQYF

clone_size: .
v_call: TRBV15
j_call: TRBJ2-3
cdr3_aa: CATSRARETGMSTDTQYF

clone_size: few
v_call: TRBV7-2
j_call: TRBJ2-5
cdr3_aa: CASSFDRGSQETQYF

clone_size: .
v_call: TRBV12-3/TRBV12-4
j_call: TRBJ2-2
cdr3_aa: CASSLRWNTGELFF

clone_size: .
v_call: TRBV6-6
j_call: TRBJ2-5
cdr3_aa: CASSYSWETQYF

clone_size: few
v_call: TRBV12-3/TRBV12-4
j_call: TRBJ2-2
cdr3_aa: CASTRTRTGELFF

clone_size: .
v_call: TRBV12-3/TRBV12-4
j_call: TRBJ1-2
cdr3_aa: CASSSNRAPGKYGYTF

clone_size: few
v_call: TRBV6-1
j_call: TRBJ1-1
cdr3_aa: CASSPLSGNTEAFF

clone_size: .
v_call: TRBV6-1
j_call: TRBJ2-2
cdr3_aa: CASTRNQAGGELFF

clone_size: .
v_call: TRBV24-1
j_call: TRBJ2-2
cdr3_aa: CATSVVTGELFF

clone_size: few
v_call: TRBV5-1
j_call: TRBJ2-4
cdr3_aa: CASSLGQSRGIQYF

clone_size: .
v_call: TRBV5-1
j_call: TRBJ1-1
cdr3_aa: CASSSGMATEAFF

clone_size: .
v_call: TRBV12-3/TRBV12-4
j_call: TRBJ2-5
cdr3_aa: CASSLWTAGETQYF

clone_size: few
v_call: TRBV7-2
j_call: TRBJ1-4
cdr3_aa: CASSLDSRNEKLFF

clone_size: few
v_call: TRBV29-1
j_call: TRBJ2-7
cdr3_aa: CSAAEGQSYEQYF

clone_size: .
v_call: TRBV20-1
j_call: TRBJ1-2
cdr3_aa: CSATQGPRLPYTF

clone_size: once
v_call: TRBV7-9
j_call: TRBJ1-2
cdr3_aa: CASSSIQGLGYTF

clone_size: .
v_call: TRBV3-1
j_call: TRBJ1-5
cdr3_aa: CASSQGQGDDSNQPQHF

clone_size: many
v_call: TRBV5-1
j_call: TRBJ1-1
cdr3_aa: CASSLGMSTEAFF

clone_size: few
v_call: TRBV5-1
j_call: TRBJ1-4
cdr3_aa: CASSLERTGEKLFF

clone_size: many
v_call: TRBV20-1
j_call: TRBJ1-6
cdr3_aa: CSATPGQGNSPLHF

clone_size: .
v_call: TRBV5-1
j_call: TRBJ1-6
cdr3_aa: CASSLNRENSPLHF

clone_size: .
v_call: TRBV4-1
j_call: TRBJ2-5
cdr3_aa: CASSQTVDKGAQETQYF

clone_size: few
v_call: TRBV5-6
j_call: TRBJ1-6
cdr3_aa: CASSPHRQGYNSPLHF

clone_size: few
v_call: TRBV20-1
j_call: TRBJ1-1
cdr3_aa: CSARDRVMNTEAFF

clone_size: few
v_call: TRBV24-1
j_call: TRBJ2-1
cdr3_aa: CATSDLGRTYNEQFF

clone_size: .
v_call: TRBV12-3/TRBV12-4
j_call: TRBJ2-1
cdr3_aa: CASSAASGRNNEQFF

clone_size: .
v_call: TRBV12-3/TRBV12-4
j_call: TRBJ2-3
cdr3_aa: CASGGAHIDTQYF

clone_size: .
v_call: TRBV11-3
j_call: TRBJ2-5
cdr3_aa: CASSMYGGETQYF

clone_size: .
v_call: TRBV24-1
j_call: TRBJ2-3
cdr3_aa: CATSDPTRNTQYF

clone_size: .
v_call: TRBV12-3/TRBV12-4
j_call: TRBJ2-1
cdr3_aa: CASSPILAGGPNEQFF

clone_size: .
v_call: TRBV7-2
j_call: TRBJ2-2
cdr3_aa: CASSYTANTGELFF

clone_size: .
v_call: TRBV3-1
j_call: TRBJ2-2
cdr3_aa: CASSPRVSGELFF

clone_size: once
v_call: TRBV6-2/TRBV6-3
j_call: TRBJ1-2
cdr3_aa: CASNHADYGYTF

clone_size: few
v_call: TRBV29-1
j_call: TRBJ1-3
cdr3_aa: CSVGDRGDTIYF

clone_size: .
v_call: TRBV12-3/TRBV12-4
j_call: TRBJ2-1
cdr3_aa: CASSFRSGRAREQFF

clone_size: .
v_call: TRBV10-2
j_call: TRBJ1-5
cdr3_aa: CASSDGGSDQPQHF

clone_size: many
v_call: TRBV24-1
j_call: TRBJ2-3
cdr3_aa: CATSDGGYTDTQYF

clone_size: .
v_call: TRBV20-1
j_call: TRBJ1-2
cdr3_aa: CSANYFGAGGYTF

clone_size: .
v_call: TRBV7-9
j_call: TRBJ2-1
cdr3_aa: CASSEGGAVSSYNEQFF